Described below is a single TCR beta chain sequence and its context. Its antigen is currently not known. It has no much larger one-base neighbor in the sample; base qualities were not kept. This entry comes from a study of blood T cell repertoires in COVID-19 (dated by TCRdb to about 2020). About the study as a whole: The collaborator samples originated in the United States, Italy and Spain and spanned the acute and convalescent phases of COVID-19. Sample metadata almost always included a de-identified subject ID, COVID-19 status, age in years and sex. A freely available public database, intended as a resource for researchers studying the immune response to SARS-CoV-2, is where the repertoires were released. Samples came from the ongoing ImmuneRACE study (first 160 participants) plus 1,254 subjects from 6 global collaborators. The prospective study material was composed of cDNA or gDNA derived from T cells, B-cell-depleted T cells, or PBMCs. Where HLA class I and class II types were available, the types were taken from metadata supplied by the sample provider, not from assay-based typing. Deeply sampled blood TCRbeta repertoires from subjects exposed to, actively infected with, or recovered from COVID-19 were included in the dataset. Here is what the overall study found, with its caveats: How much clinical and demographic metadata was included differed by source and by participant, and the metadata was provided uncurated.

Trimming accounts for 5 bases at V and 8 bases at J, while the number of junction bases matched to no gene is 4. Per the germline V gene, MDHEN is the CDR1 and SYDVKM is the CDR2. Including cysteine and phenylalanine, the CDR3 has 13 amino acids. The entry retains the CDR3 DNA only, 39 bases that are in frame from base 1. The immunoSEQ Assay, a bias-controlled multiplex PCR, was used to amplify TCRbeta CDR3 regions from genomic DNA. Processing in the source paper ran as follows. Nucleated cell counts per sample were estimated from amplification of reference gene primers within the assay. To quantify the absolute abundance of each unique TCRbeta CDR3 rearrangement, sequence reads were collapsed and filtered. For each sample, productive Simpson clonality was calculated as the square root of Simpson's diversity index over productive rearrangements. In TCRdb, the immuneACCESS table is reduced to in-frame sequences with V and J assigned. These tables do not hold every clone; where another copy was compared, an unresolved V gene accounts for under half, and the others remain unexplained. The DNA gave D and trimming, while V, J and clone size come from that table. In this sample the table shows over 130,000 clones, just over 85% of which occur a single time. The ten top clones hold roughly 3.3% of the sample.

Whole blood was collected in K2EDTA tubes by collaborating institutions according to the institutions' own protocols. For TCRbeta analysis, collaborators shipped samples as frozen whole blood, isolated PBMCs, or DNA extracted from either of those sample types. The TCR originated in a man aged 65 to 85 with acute or convalescent COVID-19. What was sequenced was peripheral blood. The chain joins TRBV28 to TRBJ1-4, with TRBD1 matching 8 junction bases. The DNA sequence follows: TGTGCCAGCAGTCCCGGGACAGGCGAAAAACTGTTTTTT. This codes for CASSPGTGEKLFF.